This T cell receptor beta chain derives from a study of blood T cell repertoires in COVID-19. For the study at large: The study drew acute and convalescent COVID-19 samples from the United States, Italy and Spain. PBMCs, B-cell-depleted T cells, or T cells were the source of the cDNA or gDNA that made up the material.

There are a few counts of this clone. The CDR3 length is 15 residues. The V end lost 2 bases, the J end lost 8 bases, and 17 bases lay between the germline ends. The germline gives CDR1 SGHKS, CDR2 YYEKEE (reference sequence). Original processing notes: From reference gene primer amplification, estimates of nucleated cell counts were derived. Assay used: immunoSEQ multiplex PCR; TCRdb lists only in-frame clones, some missing. Clone size and the V and J calls come from that table; the DNA yielded D and trimming. The sample shows around 100,000 clones, around four fifths of them seen only once. The sample comprised peripheral blood. The chain links TRBV5-5 to TRBJ2-1; D remains ambiguous. This clonotype was obtained from a woman aged 70 to 79 with acute or convalescent COVID-19. The CDR3 nucleotides are TGTGCCAGCAGCTTCCTGTCACTTGTTTCCGATGAGCAGTTCTTC. This codes for CASSFLSLVSDEQFF.